This T cell receptor beta chain was recovered during a study of regulatory T cells in long-lasting Graves disease. The overall study: Prior antithyroid drug treatment in newly diagnosed Graves' patients lasted under 3 months. Points from the study as a whole: Sampling was limited to peripheral blood rather than thyroid tissue.

HTBI primers from iRepertoire and Arm-PCR of CDR3 regions yielded the TCR beta libraries. TCRdb re-called the multiplex PCR reads with MiXCR, one entry per CDR3 protein. Of fewer than 650,000 distinct CDR3 sequences detected, 15% to 20% appear once; the ten largest clones hold about 12%. Time point here: newly diagnosed GD, antithyroid drugs for less than 3 months. Making the TCR library involved RNA that had been extracted from PBMCs. Peripheral blood, Nine milliliters per patient, was collected in EDTA tubes. Details on this clonotype: The antigen remains unidentified.

This same sample was also taken into another study, of T cells in Graves' hyperthyroidism and ophthalmopathy. That study reports: Thyroid ultrasound and orbital computed tomography, with clinical symptoms and serum thyroxine and TRAb, informed diagnoses.

Sequencing used peripheral blood mononuclear cells (PBMCs), obtained at new diagnosis, from a patient treated with antithyroid drugs. The clonotype was recovered from a man aged 18 to 29 with Graves disease.

The CDR3 protein is CASSAAGGRAGDTQYF. The CDR3 DNA reads TGTGCCAGCAGCGCCGCTGGCGGGAGGGCCGGAGATACGCAGTATTTT. The V and J genes are TRBV9 and TRBJ2-3, with 9 bases aligning to TRBD2. This CDR3 is 16 amino acids long. The V gene's germline CDR1 is SGDLS and CDR2 YYNGEE. V lost 3 bases, J lost 5 bases, and 10 bases stayed unmatched.